These 28 T cell receptor beta chains originate from one sample sequenced in a study of early T cells in non-severe SARS-CoV-2 infection. TCRdb reprocessed the 5' RACE reads with MiXCR, giving one entry per CDR3 protein. The data show about 48,000 distinct CDR3 sequences, about 7.4% seen once. Sequencing was performed on whole blood. Receptor source: an adult who was a healthcare worker with PCR-confirmed SARS-CoV-2 infection or an uninfected control (not recorded which).

This clonotype was detected ten times or more. The V call is TRBV20-1, the J call TRBJ2-7; possibly TRBD1 for D (5 bases). The CDR3 loop spans 15 amino acids. Trimming removed 3 bases from V and 0 bases from J, with 15 bases in between. CDR1 is DFQATT and CDR2 is SNEGSKA in the germline V gene (reference sequence). The CDR3 sequence is CSASLGQGLSYEQYF. DNA for the CDR3: TGCAGTGCTAGCTTAGGACAAGGCCTCTCCTACGAGCAGTACTTC.

Judged by abundance, this clonotype is medium-sized (0.01 to 0.1%). The chain uses TRBV20-1 and TRBJ1-5, with D possibly TRBD1 on 5 matching bases. This CDR3 is 13 amino acids long. The V gene's germline CDR1 is DFQATT and CDR2 SNEGSKA (reference sequence). V was pared by 6 bases and J by 0 bases, with 9 bases between. The CDR3 loop is CSARRDSNQPQHF. The CDR3, as DNA: TGCAGTGCCCGCAGGGATAGCAATCAGCCCCAGCATTTT.

V usage is TRBV5-1 and J usage is TRBJ2-5; D unclear. Trimming removed 2 bases at V and 5 bases at J, with 7 bases between. The length of the CDR3 is 12 residues. Germline V gene sequence: CDR1 SGHRS, CDR2 YFSETQ. The CDR3 sequence: CASSFIPETQYF. The CDR3 DNA sequence: TGCGCCAGCAGCTTTATTCCGGAGACCCAGTACTTC. The full variable domain, rest sourced from reference TRBV5-1 and TRBJ2-5, is KAGVTQTPRYLIKTRGQQVTLSCSPISGHRSVSWYQQTPGQGLQFLFEYFSETQRNKGNFPGRFSGRQFSNSRSEMNVSTLELGDSALYLCASSFIPETQYFGPGTRLLVL.

This clonotype was detected ten times or more. This chain connects TRBV29-1 to TRBJ2-5, with D possibly matching TRBD1 (5 bases). CDR1 SQVTM and CDR2 ANQGSEA come from the germline V gene. This CDR3 has 12 amino acids. V shed 5 bases and J shed 2 bases, with 9 bases lying between them. The CDR3 spells CSVKRQQETQYF. The CDR3 nucleotides read TGCAGCGTTAAAAGACAGCAAGAGACCCAGTACTTC.

V and J are TRBV19 and TRBJ2-5; D not resolved. Looked up from germline, CDR1 is LNHDA and CDR2 is SQIVND (reference sequence). The ends were cut back, 1 base at V and 0 bases at J, with 6 bases in the middle. The CDR3 runs 14 residues. The DNA of the CDR3 is TGTGCCAGTAGTATAGGATTGGACCAAGAGACCCAGTACTTC. Translating gives CASSIGLDQETQYF.

This clonotype was counted at least ten times. This chain uses TRBV20-1 with TRBJ1-5, with D unresolved. Trimming removed 0 bases at V and 0 bases at J, with 6 bases between. This CDR3 contains 14 residues. CDR1 and CDR2 from the germline V gene are DFQATT and SNEGSKA (reference sequence). Here the CDR3 reads CSAREVDSNQPQHF. CDR3 sequence (DNA): TGCAGTGCTAGAGAGGTAGATAGCAATCAGCCCCAGCATTTT.

This clonotype was detected only a few times. This chain joins TRBV11-3 and TRBJ2-7; 8 bases are shared with TRBD1. The trim removed 4 bases at V and 5 bases at J, leaving 10 bases unmatched. The CDR3 has 15 amino acids. Germline-derived CDR1 and CDR2 are SGHNT and YENEEA. CDR3 coding DNA: TGTGCCAGCAGCTCAGGGACAGGCCTTAGAAACGAGCAGTACTTC. Translation: CASSSGTGLRNEQYF.

The sample holds a few counts of this clonotype. J is TRBJ2-2 and V is TRBV11-2, with TRBD1 as a possible D gene (7 bases). Germline CDR1 reads SGHAT; CDR2 reads FQNNGV. The CDR3 runs to 15 residues. V gave up 3 bases and J gave up 5 bases, with 13 bases separating them. CDR3 sequence (DNA): TGTGCCAGCAGCTTGGAGGGGGCGTATACCGGGGAGCTGTTTTTT. This encodes CASSLEGAYTGELFF. Full variable domain (remainder filled in from reference TRBV11-2 and TRBJ2-2): EAGVAQSPRYKIIEKRQSVAFWCNPISGHATLYWYQQILGQGPKLLIQFQNNGVVDDSQLPKDRFSAERLKGVDSTLKIQPAKLEDSAVYLCASSLEGAYTGELFFGEGSRLTVL.

This chain joins TRBV9 and TRBJ2-1; tentative D call: TRBD2 (6 bases). The CDR3 length is 15 residues. CDR1 is SGDLS and CDR2 is YYNGEE in the germline V gene. Trimming shortened V by 4 bases and J by 5 bases, and 16 bases separated the two germline ends. The CDR3 DNA is TGTGCCAGCAGCCCCTCCGGGACTTCTGACAATGAGCAGTTCTTC. Protein product: CASSPSGTSDNEQFF.

This clonotype was seen repeatedly, ten times or more. The J gene is TRBJ2-2, the V gene TRBV9, with TRBD2 identical over 8 bases. CDR3 length: 16 residues. Losses at the gene ends were 1 base for V and 7 bases for J; bases not matched to a gene: 9. The germline V gene encodes CDR1 SGDLS and CDR2 YYNGEE. The CDR3 DNA is TGTGCCAGCAGCGTAAGTGGAGCGGGGGCGATCGGGGAGCTGTTTTTT. It codes for CASSVSGAGAIGELFF.

The table lists this clonotype with many counts. The gene calls are TRBV15 and TRBJ2-1, with TRBD2 identical over 11 bases. Germline V gene sequence: CDR1 LNHNV, CDR2 YYDKDF (reference sequence). This CDR3 is 12 amino acids long. J lost 8 bases, V lost 9 bases, and 3 bases had no gene match. Here the CDR3 reads CATSGGADEQFF. The CDR3, as DNA: TGTGCCACTAGCGGGGGGGCCGATGAGCAGTTCTTC.

This clonotype showed up many times. This chain connects TRBV19 to TRBJ2-7; TRBD1 matches at 8 bases. CDR1 and CDR2 (germline): LNHDA, SQIVND (reference sequence). With V trimmed by 4 bases and J by 3 bases, 2 bases remained unmatched. CDR3 length equals 13 residues. The CDR3 protein is CASSNRGDYEQYF. Written as DNA, the CDR3 is TGTGCCAGTAGTAACAGGGGGGACTACGAGCAGTACTTC.

This clonotype was seen only a few times. The V call is TRBV20-1, the J call TRBJ2-7; TRBD1 aligns across 8 bases. Germline-derived CDR1 and CDR2 are DFQATT and SNEGSKA (reference sequence). V gave up 7 bases and J gave up 7 bases; unmatched junction bases: 6. The CDR3 totals 11 residues. The CDR3 spells CSVQGAWEQYF. The CDR3 coding sequence is TGCAGTGTTCAGGGGGCATGGGAGCAGTACTTC.

Of note for this clonotype: A clone one base away is much larger, so this may be a read error. This CDR3 fails to terminate in the conserved phenylalanine or tryptophan, so it likely reflects a read error. The chain joins TRBV6-1 to TRBJ2-3; 11 bases are a match to TRBD2. V trimming: 6 bases; J trimming: 4 bases; junction bases outside the gene matches: 9. Germline CDR1 and CDR2: MNHNS and SASEGT. The CDR3 is made up of 16 amino acids. CDR3 coding DNA: TGTGCCAGCAGGGGACCGACTAGCGGGATGTCAGATACGCAGTATTAT. It is translated as CASRGPTSGMSDTQYY.

The table lists this clonotype with many counts. The gene calls are TRBV7-9 and TRBJ2-3; TRBD2 aligns across 8 bases. Germline lookup yields CDR1 SEHNR and CDR2 FQNEAQ (reference sequence). This CDR3 has 14 residues. J lost 4 bases, V lost 6 bases, and 6 bases had no gene match. CDR3 coding DNA: TGTGCCAGCAGATACCCCGGGGGGGCAGATACGCAGTATTTT. Its translation is CASRYPGGADTQYF.

This clonotype was picked up many times. J is TRBJ1-1 and V is TRBV28; no firm D call. Germline CDR1 MDHEN, CDR2 SYDVKM. The length of the CDR3 is 14 residues. V gave up 6 bases and J gave up 1 base, with 12 bases separating them. The DNA for the CDR3 is TGTGCCAGCAGGGGCGGGGAGGCGAACACTGAAGCTTTCTTT. Amino acid sequence: CASRGGEANTEAFF. Full variable domain (remainder filled in from reference TRBV28 and TRBJ1-1): DVKVTQSSRYLVKRTGEKVFLECVQDMDHENMFWYRQDPGLGLRLIYFSYDVKMKEKGDIPEGYSVSREKKERFSLILESASTNQTSMYLCASRGGEANTEAFFGQGTRLTVV.

This clonotype was seen ten or more times. This sequence joins TRBV28 and TRBJ1-1, with D unresolved. Germline-derived CDR1 and CDR2 are MDHEN and SYDVKM. V was clipped by 1 base and J by 3 bases, with 9 bases between them. The CDR3 has 14 amino acids. The CDR3 reads CASSLFQEDTEAFF. The DNA for the CDR3 is TGTGCCAGCAGTTTATTTCAGGAGGACACTGAAGCTTTCTTT.

This clonotype was counted only a few times. This chain connects TRBV6-2 or TRBV6-3 to TRBJ2-2; 13 positions match TRBD2. The CDR3 runs 17 residues. Trimming cost V 2 bases and J 6 bases; bases outside gene matches: 6. Germline V lookup: CDR1 MNHEY, CDR2 SVGEGT. The CDR3 region is CASSYLRTSGGAGELFF. CDR3 in DNA: TGTGCCAGCAGTTACCTACGGACTAGCGGGGGAGCCGGGGAGCTGTTTTTT.

This clonotype was detected ten times or more. The chain uses TRBV20-1 and TRBJ2-7; 11 positions match TRBD1. Germline V gene lookup returns CDR1 DFQATT and CDR2 SNEGSKA (reference sequence). The J segment lost 5 bases and the V segment lost 1 base, leaving 1 base of the junction unmatched. CDR3 length: 13 residues. This CDR3 reads CSARGDRGDEQYF. The DNA of the CDR3 is TGCAGTGCTAGAGGGGACAGGGGGGACGAGCAGTACTTC.

There are many counts of this clonotype. This chain joins TRBV19 and TRBJ2-3; the D gene is possibly TRBD1 (6 bases). Per germline, CDR1 LNHDA and CDR2 SQIVND (reference sequence). This CDR3 has 14 amino acids. The V end lost 6 bases, the J end lost 1 base, and 11 bases lay between the germline ends. CDR3 loop: CASRLEGGTDTQYF. DNA of the CDR3: TGTGCCAGTAGGCTCGAGGGGGGCACAGATACGCAGTATTTT.

The rearrangement uses TRBV20-1 and TRBJ1-2, with 12 bases fitting TRBD1. The J segment lost 3 bases and the V segment lost 4 bases, leaving 9 bases of the junction unmatched. Germline CDR1 reads DFQATT; CDR2 reads SNEGSKA (reference sequence). This CDR3 has 16 residues. The CDR3 is CSAMGTGGSSYYGYTF. DNA for the CDR3: TGCAGTGCTATGGGGACAGGGGGCTCCTCCTACTATGGCTACACCTTC.

As concerns this clonotype: The junction departs from the called germline gene at one end, perhaps through a read error. V gene TRBV7-6 combines with J gene TRBJ2-2; perhaps TRBD2 as D (6 bases). The CDR3 consists of 13 residues. Germline V gene lookup returns CDR1 SGHVS and CDR2 FNYEAQ. The CDR3 DNA reads TGTGCGAGCAGGTGGGGGGTTACCGGGGAGCTGTTTTTT. Protein sequence: CASRWGVTGELFF.

This clonotype was recorded at least ten times. V gene TRBV7-9 combines with J gene TRBJ1-2; 8 bases align to TRBD1. The ends lost 3 bases at V and 2 bases at J; junction bases unmatched: 8. CDR1 SEHNR and CDR2 FQNEAQ come from the germline V gene (reference sequence). The length of the CDR3 is 16 residues. CDR3 in amino acids: CASSFPEGQENYGYTF. In DNA, the CDR3 is TGTGCCAGCAGCTTTCCCGAGGGACAGGAAAACTATGGCTACACCTTC.

This clonotype was picked up many times. CDR3 residues: CSARGRGGGYEQYF. As DNA, the CDR3 is TGCAGTGCTAGAGGACGGGGGGGCGGCTACGAGCAGTACTTC. The chain has TRBV20-1 and TRBJ2-7; 8 bases agree with TRBD2. CDR3 size: 14 residues. Germline CDR1 DFQATT, CDR2 SNEGSKA (reference sequence). V was clipped by 1 base and J by 3 bases; unmatched bases: 5.

This clonotype has a count of ten or more. V and J are TRBV7-8 and TRBJ2-1; D ambiguous. The germline CDR1 and CDR2 sequences are SGHVS and FQNEAQ. The CDR3 is made up of 13 amino acids. V dropped 4 bases and J dropped 1 base, with 5 bases sitting between them. In DNA form, the CDR3 reads TGTGCCAGCAGCTCTATATCCTACAATGAGCAGTTCTTC. Its protein product is CASSSISYNEQFF.

This clonotype was detected ten times or more. This chain uses TRBV13 with TRBJ1-1; D gene unclear. This CDR3 has 14 amino acids. CDR1 is PRHDT and CDR2 is FYEKMQ in the germline V gene (reference sequence). Trimming removed 2 bases from V and 0 bases from J, with 7 bases in between. Written as DNA, the CDR3 is TGTGCCAGCAGCTTACCGATCATGAACACTGAAGCTTTCTTT. Translation: CASSLPIMNTEAFF.

The chain has TRBV9 and TRBJ2-5; TRBD1 aligns across 11 bases. V lost 4 bases to trimming and J lost 5 bases; unmatched junction nucleotides: 7. Looked up from germline, CDR1 is SGDLS and CDR2 is YYNGEE. The CDR3 extends over 15 amino acids. CDR3 sequence reads: CASSPQDRGLETQYF. DNA of the CDR3: TGTGCCAGCAGCCCACAGGACAGGGGGCTCGAGACCCAGTACTTC.

The sample holds many counts of this clonotype. CDR3 loop: CASSLWDRNTEAFF. The DNA for the CDR3 is TGTGCCAGCAGCTTGTGGGACAGGAACACTGAAGCTTTCTTT. This chain joins TRBV5-4 and TRBJ1-1; TRBD1 matches at 7 bases. CDR1 SGHNT and CDR2 YYREEE come from the germline V gene (reference sequence). Losses at the gene ends were 1 base for V and 1 base for J; bases not matched to a gene: 1. This CDR3 region has 14 residues.